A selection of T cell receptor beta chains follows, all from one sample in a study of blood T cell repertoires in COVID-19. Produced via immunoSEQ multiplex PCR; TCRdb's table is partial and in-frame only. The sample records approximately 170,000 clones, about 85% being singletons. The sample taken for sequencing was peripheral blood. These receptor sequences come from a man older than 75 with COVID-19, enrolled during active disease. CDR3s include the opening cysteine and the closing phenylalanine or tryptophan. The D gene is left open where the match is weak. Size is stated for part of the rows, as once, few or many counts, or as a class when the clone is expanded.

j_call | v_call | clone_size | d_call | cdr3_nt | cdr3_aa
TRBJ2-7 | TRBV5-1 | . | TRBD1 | TGCGCCAGCGCGAACCAACCGGGACAGGGGCTCGAGCAGTACTTC | CASANQPGQGLEQYF
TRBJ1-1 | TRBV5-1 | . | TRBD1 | TGCGCCAGCAGCTCCACAGGGGGCACTGAAGCTTTCTTT | CASSSTGGTEAFF
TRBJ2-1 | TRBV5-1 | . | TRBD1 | TGCGCCAGCAGCTCCGGACAGGGTAGCTACAATGAGCAGTTCTTC | CASSSGQGSYNEQFF
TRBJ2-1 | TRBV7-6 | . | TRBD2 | TGTGCCAGCAGCCGAGGGACTAGCGGGGGGTCCTACAATGAGCAGTTCTTC | CASSRGTSGGSYNEQFF
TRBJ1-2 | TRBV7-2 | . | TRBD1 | TGTGCCAGCAGCTTGGACAGGGGGCTTGACTATGGCTACACCTTC | CASSLDRGLDYGYTF
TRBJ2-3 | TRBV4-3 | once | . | TGCGCCAGCAGCCAAGATCGGGGGTTCACAGATACGCAGTATTTT | CASSQDRGFTDTQYF
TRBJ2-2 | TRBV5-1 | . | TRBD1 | TGCGCCAGCAGCATAAGTCCCGGGACAGAAACCGGGGAGCTGTTTTTT | CASSISPGTETGELFF
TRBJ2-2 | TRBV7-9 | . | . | TGTGCCAGCAGCGTCAGGGTGGCCGGGGAGCTGTTTTTT | CASSVRVAGELFF
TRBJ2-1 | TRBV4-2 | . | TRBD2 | TGTGCCAGCAGCCTCGCCGGGGGGGCCACCTACAATGAGCAGTTCTTC | CASSLAGGATYNEQFF
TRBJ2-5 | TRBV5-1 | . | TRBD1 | TGCGCCAGCAGCCTAGGGACAGGGCCCCCCCAAGAGACCCAGTACTTC | CASSLGTGPPQETQYF
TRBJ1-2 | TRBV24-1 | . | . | TGTGCCACCAGTGATCCCTACTATGGCTACACCTTC | CATSDPYYGYTF
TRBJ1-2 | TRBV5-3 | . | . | TGTGCCAGAAGCATTCCCCGAGTCTCAGGGGACTATGGCTACACCTTC | CARSIPRVSGDYGYTF
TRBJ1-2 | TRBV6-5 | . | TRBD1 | TGTGCCAGCAGTCCGACAGGGGGGACGCTAGACTACACCTTC | CASSPTGGTLDYTF
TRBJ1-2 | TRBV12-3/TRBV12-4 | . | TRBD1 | TGTGCCAGCAGTCCCGGGACAGACTATGGCTACACCTTC | CASSPGTDYGYTF
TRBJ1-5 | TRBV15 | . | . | TGTGCCACCAGCAGAAGGGGTCAGCCCCAGCATTTT | CATSRRGQPQHF
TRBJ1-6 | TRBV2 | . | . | TGTGCCAGCAGTGAAGGGGGAGTTAATTCACCCCTCCACTTT | CASSEGGVNSPLHF
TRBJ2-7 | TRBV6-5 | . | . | TGTGCCAGCAGTTTGGTAGTCTCCTACGAGCAGTACTTC | CASSLVVSYEQYF
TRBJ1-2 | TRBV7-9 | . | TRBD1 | TGTGCCAGCAGCTTAGCGGACAGGGAAATGAGTGGCTACACCTTC | CASSLADREMSGYTF
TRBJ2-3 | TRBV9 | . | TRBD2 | TGTGCCAGCAGCGTAGCCAGCGGGGGCCGCTGGGAAGATACGCAGTATTTT | CASSVASGGRWEDTQYF
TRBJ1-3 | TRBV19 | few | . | TGTGCTTCAAGGGGCAGGTTTTCCTCTGGAAACACCATATATTTT | CASRGRFSSGNTIYF
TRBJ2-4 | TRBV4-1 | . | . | TGCGCCAGCAGCCAAGATCGTTTAAACATTCAGTACTTC | CASSQDRLNIQYF
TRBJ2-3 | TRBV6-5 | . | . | TGTGCCAGCAGTTACAGGGGGATCGGAACAGATACGCAGTATTTT | CASSYRGIGTDTQYF
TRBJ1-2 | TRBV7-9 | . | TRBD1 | TGTGCCAGCAGCCGCCGACAGGGGGTTAACTATGGCTACACCTTC | CASSRRQGVNYGYTF
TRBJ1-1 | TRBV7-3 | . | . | TGTGCCAGCAGCTTAAACAGGGAAGGCACTGAAGCTTTCTTT | CASSLNREGTEAFF
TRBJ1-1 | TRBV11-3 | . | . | TGTGCCAGCAGCTTAACAGAAAGAGCTGAAGCTTTCTTT | CASSLTERAEAFF
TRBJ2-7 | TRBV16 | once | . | TGTGCCAGCAGCCAATTCAGAGGTAACGAGCAGTACTTC | CASSQFRGNEQYF
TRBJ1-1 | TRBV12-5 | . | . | TGTGCTAGTGGCTACTCCCTGAACACTGAAGCTTTCTTT | CASGYSLNTEAFF
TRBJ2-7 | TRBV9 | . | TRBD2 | TGTGCCAGCAGCGTAGCGGTTGAAGGGGCGGGGGAAGTCGAGCAGTACTTC | CASSVAVEGAGEVEQYF
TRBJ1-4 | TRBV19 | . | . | TGTGCCAGTAGTATTATCCAGGGATCTGCAACTAATGAAAAACTGTTTTTT | CASSIIQGSATNEKLFF
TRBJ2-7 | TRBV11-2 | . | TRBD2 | TGTGCCAGCAGCTTAGTTCTAGCGGGGCCCTACGAGCAGTACTTC | CASSLVLAGPYEQYF
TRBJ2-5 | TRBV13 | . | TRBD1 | TGTGCCAGCAGCTTAGGCGACTTCTTCCACAGGGGGCTTTGGGAGACCCAGTACTTC | CASSLGDFFHRGLWETQYF
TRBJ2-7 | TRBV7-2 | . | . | TGTGCCAGCAGCTACCGACCCGGGGACGAGCAGTACTTC | CASSYRPGDEQYF
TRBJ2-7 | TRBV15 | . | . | TGTGCCACCAGCAGAGATACGGGAGAGCAGTACTTC | CATSRDTGEQYF
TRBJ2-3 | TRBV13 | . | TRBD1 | TGTGCCAGCAGCTCTCGGGACAGGGGCACAGATACGCAGTATTTT | CASSSRDRGTDTQYF
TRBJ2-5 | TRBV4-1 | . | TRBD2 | TGCGCCAGCAGCCCCCCGCCAGGTAGCGGGGGCCCTTCCCAAGAGACCCAGTACTTC | CASSPPPGSGGPSQETQYF
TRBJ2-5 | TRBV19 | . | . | TGTGCCAGTAGTCCGCGAGGTAGGGAGCAACAAGAGACCCAGTACTTC | CASSPRGREQQETQYF
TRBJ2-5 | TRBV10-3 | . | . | TGTGCCATCAGTGAGCAGGCACAACAAGAGACCCAGTACTTC | CAISEQAQQETQYF
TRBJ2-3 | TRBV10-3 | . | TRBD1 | TGTGCCATCAGTCCAGGACAGGCAGATACGCAGTATTTT | CAISPGQADTQYF
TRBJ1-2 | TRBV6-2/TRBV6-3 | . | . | TGTGCCAGCAGCGGGGCGGTTGGCTACACCTTC | CASSGAVGYTF
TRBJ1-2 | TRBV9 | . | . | TGTGCCAGCAGCGTAGAGGCTTACAGCCTTCTTTATGGCTACACCTTC | CASSVEAYSLLYGYTF
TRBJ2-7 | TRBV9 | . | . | TGTGCCAGCAGCGTTTGGAATCCGGGGGTCCCCTACGAGCAGTACTTC | CASSVWNPGVPYEQYF